The TCR beta chain described here comes from a study of regulatory T cells in long-lasting Graves disease. On this clonotype: Its antigen is unidentified. One base away lies a much larger clone, so this may be a sequencing read error.

Study outcomes and limitations: Persistent-disease Graves' patients showed less TCR diversity than new cases. Sharing of public clonotypes was greater in persistent patients (about 2,700) than in new patients (roughly 970).

Indicated time point: newly diagnosed GD, antithyroid drugs for less than 3 months. RNA from PBMCs was the source of the TCR library. The authors built TCR beta libraries using iRepertoire HTBI primers and Arm-PCR of CDR3 regions. Via MiXCR, TCRdb re-called the multiplex PCR reads, giving one row per CDR3 protein. Here the sample spans 500,000 or so distinct CDR3 sequences, about 16% being singletons. The same specimen was also included in a second study, on T cells in Graves' hyperthyroidism and ophthalmopathy. As that report states: Not enrolled were patients with uncontrolled infection, other autoimmune disease, pregnancy or lactation.

This clonotype was obtained from a woman aged 35 to 59 with Graves disease. The specimen was peripheral blood mononuclear cells (PBMCs), collected at new diagnosis, from a patient treated with antithyroid drugs.

The CDR3 DNA sequence: TGTGCCAGCAGTCACTACGGTGAAGCTTTCTTT. Translated: CASSHYGEAFF. J is TRBJ1-1 and V is TRBV6-2 or TRBV6-3; D ambiguous. Germline V gene lookup returns CDR1 MNHEY and CDR2 SVGEGT. V was shortened by 5 bases and J by 7 bases, with 8 bases between the two germline ends. The CDR3 has 11 residues.